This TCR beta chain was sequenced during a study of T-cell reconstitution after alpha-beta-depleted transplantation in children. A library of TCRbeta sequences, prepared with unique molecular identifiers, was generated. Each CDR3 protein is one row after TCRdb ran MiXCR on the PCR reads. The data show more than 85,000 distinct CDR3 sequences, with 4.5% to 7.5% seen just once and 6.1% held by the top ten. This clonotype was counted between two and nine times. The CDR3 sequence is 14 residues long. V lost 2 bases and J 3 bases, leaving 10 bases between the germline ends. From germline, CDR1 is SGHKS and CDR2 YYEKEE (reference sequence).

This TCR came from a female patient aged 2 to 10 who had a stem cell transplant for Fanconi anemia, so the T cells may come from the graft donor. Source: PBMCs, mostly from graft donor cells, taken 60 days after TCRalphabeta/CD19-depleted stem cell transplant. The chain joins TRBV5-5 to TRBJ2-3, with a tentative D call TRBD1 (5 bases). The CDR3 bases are TGTGCCAGCAGCTTATTCCAGGGAACAGATACGCAGTATTTT. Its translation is CASSLFQGTDTQYF.